This TCR beta chain comes out of a study of blood T cell repertoires in COVID-19. Study-level background: Sites in the United States, Italy and Spain provided acute and convalescent COVID-19 samples. Sources were T cells, B-cell-depleted T cells, or PBMCs; the material itself was cDNA or gDNA.

Germline assignment: CDR1 SGHAT and CDR2 FQNNGV. V was pared by 8 bases and J by 3 bases, with 10 bases between. The CDR3 is 12 residues long. In the authors' methods: Reference gene primer amplification gave nucleated cell count estimates. Here immunoSEQ multiplex PCR was the method, and the copy in TCRdb shows in-frame clones only, minus some. That table supplies the V and J calls and clone size; D and trimming were determined from the DNA. The data show just under 95,000 clones, with over 70% seen just once and roughly 20% held by the top ten. This clone was observed a handful of times. V usage is TRBV11-2 and J usage is TRBJ1-1, with D possibly being TRBD1 (6 bases). The sequencing input was peripheral blood. The clonotype comes from a human donor in a cohort sampled during active COVID-19. CDR3 bases: TGTGCCAGCCGACACAGGGACACTGAAGCTTTCTTT. Residues: CASRHRDTEAFF.